The rows below give T cell receptor beta chains drawn from one sample of a study of CD8 T cells in Susac syndrome. MiXCR, applied by TCRdb to the immunoSEQ multiplex PCR reads, yields one record per CDR3 protein. The sample yields 100,000 or so distinct CDR3 sequences, around 92% seen once. Sequencing used CD8+ T cells from PBMCs. Receptors originate from a human donor in good health. Each CDR3 is given with its conserved first and last residue.

V gene	J gene	CDR3 protein
TRBV19	TRBJ1-1	CASTEDRGLTEAFF
TRBV7-2	TRBJ1-1	CASSLVTYSGTEAFF
TRBV14	TRBJ2-4	CASSRSPRDIQYF
TRBV30	TRBJ1-4	CAWSVSGGRANEKLFF
TRBV11-3	TRBJ2-1	CASSLGPAGHEQFF
TRBV7-2	TRBJ2-5	CASAAGGLQETQYF
TRBV7-2	TRBJ1-5	CASSLVKGANQPQHF
TRBV7-8	TRBJ1-2	CASSPAPGGYTF
TRBV18	TRBJ2-1	CASSPPIGSGLTEQFF
TRBV6-5	TRBJ2-3	CASKEISTDTQYF